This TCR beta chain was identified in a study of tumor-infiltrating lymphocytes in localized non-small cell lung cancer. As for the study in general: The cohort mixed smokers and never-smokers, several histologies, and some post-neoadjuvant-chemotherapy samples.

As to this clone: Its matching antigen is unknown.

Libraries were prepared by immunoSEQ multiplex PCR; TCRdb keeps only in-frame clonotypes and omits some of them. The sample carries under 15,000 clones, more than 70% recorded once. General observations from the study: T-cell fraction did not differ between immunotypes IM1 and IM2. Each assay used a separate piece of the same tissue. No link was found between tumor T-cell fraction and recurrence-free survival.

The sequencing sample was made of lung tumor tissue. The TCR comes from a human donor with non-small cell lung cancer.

As DNA, the CDR3 is TGTGCCAGCAGTTATACGGCAGGCGGTGAAGAAAAACTGTTTTTT. It translates to CASSYTAGGEEKLFF. The chain carries TRBV6-5 and TRBJ1-4; D remains ambiguous. V shed 3 bases and J shed 8 bases, with 16 bases lying between them. In germline, CDR1 is MNHEY, CDR2 SVGAGI. This CDR3 has 15 amino acids.